The TCR beta chain described here comes from a study of vaccination and CD4 T cells after COVID-19. Background on the study: Blood was drawn a median roughly 79 days post second dose, range 14 to 241.

Treatment of the sample: roughly nine-day PBMC culture with coronavirus spike peptide pools or control peptides (ViraFEST assay). Positive tests by PCR, dated March to December 2020, predated US Alpha, Beta and Delta variants. Oncomine TCR Beta short-read sequencing was applied to DNA from cultured CD4+ T cells. TCRdb called the PCR reads again in MiXCR, with one record for every CDR3 protein. Among about 16,000 distinct CDR3 sequences, 53% were seen once, and the ten largest hold 7.2%. This clonotype has just a few counts. Its antigen remains unidentified. This TCR was sampled from a human donor who had recovered from COVID-19. The material was CD4+ T cells from blood, cultured in vitro, obtained before SARS-CoV-2 vaccination.

CDR3 in DNA: TGTGCCAGCAGCTCAGGACTAGCGGGAGGGAATAAGTTCTTC. Encoded protein: CASSSGLAGGNKFF. V gene TRBV7-2 combines with J gene TRBJ2-1; 15 nucleotides line up with TRBD2. The V gene end was trimmed by 4 bases and the J gene end by 14 bases; junction bases not matched to a gene: 6. The CDR3 has 14 amino acids. The germline V gene encodes CDR1 SGHTA and CDR2 FQGNSA.